This T cell receptor (beta chain) appears in the sequencing data of a study of blood T cell repertoires in COVID-19. V dropped 6 bases and J dropped 2 bases, with 11 bases sitting between them. The CDR3 loop spans 15 amino acids. In germline, CDR1 is MNHNY, CDR2 SVGAGI (reference sequence). Per the study methods: Nucleated cell number was recorded as an estimate derived from reference gene primer amplification. This table comes from immunoSEQ multiplex PCR, and its TCRdb copy is limited to in-frame clones, with some not included. V and J calls and clone size are those listed in that table; D and trimming were worked out from the DNA. The sample shows over 110,000 clones, approximately 90% of them seen only once.

Source material: peripheral blood. This sequence was found in a human donor in a cohort sampled during active COVID-19. The chain combines TRBV6-6 with TRBJ1-6; D might be TRBD1 (5 bases). The CDR3 sequence is CASSKDNTYNSPLHF. CDR3 sequence (DNA): TGTGCCAGCAGCAAGGACAACACCTATAATTCACCCCTCCACTTT.